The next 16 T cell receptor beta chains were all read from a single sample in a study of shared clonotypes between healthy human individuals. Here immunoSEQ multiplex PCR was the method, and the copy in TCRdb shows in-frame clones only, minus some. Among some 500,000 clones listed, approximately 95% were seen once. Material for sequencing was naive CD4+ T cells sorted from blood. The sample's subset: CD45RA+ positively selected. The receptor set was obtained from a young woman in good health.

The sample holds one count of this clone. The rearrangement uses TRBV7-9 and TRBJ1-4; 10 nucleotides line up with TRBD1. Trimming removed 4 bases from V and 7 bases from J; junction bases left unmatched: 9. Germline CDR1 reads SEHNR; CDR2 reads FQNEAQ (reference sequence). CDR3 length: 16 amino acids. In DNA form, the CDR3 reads TGTGCCAGCAGCTACGGGACAGGGGATTGGGGTGAAAAACTGTTTTTT. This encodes CASSYGTGDWGEKLFF.

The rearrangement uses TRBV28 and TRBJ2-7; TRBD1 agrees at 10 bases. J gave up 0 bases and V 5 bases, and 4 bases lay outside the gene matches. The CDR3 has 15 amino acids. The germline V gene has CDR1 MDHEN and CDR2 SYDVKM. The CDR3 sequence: CASSTRTGGSYEQYF. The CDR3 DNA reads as TGTGCCAGCAGTACCCGGACAGGGGGCTCCTACGAGCAGTACTTC.

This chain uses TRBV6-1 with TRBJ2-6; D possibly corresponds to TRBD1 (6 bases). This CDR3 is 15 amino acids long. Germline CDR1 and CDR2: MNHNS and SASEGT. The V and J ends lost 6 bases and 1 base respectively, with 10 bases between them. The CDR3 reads CASRPQGSGANVLTF. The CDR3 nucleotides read TGTGCCAGCAGGCCACAGGGTTCTGGGGCCAACGTCCTGACTTTC.

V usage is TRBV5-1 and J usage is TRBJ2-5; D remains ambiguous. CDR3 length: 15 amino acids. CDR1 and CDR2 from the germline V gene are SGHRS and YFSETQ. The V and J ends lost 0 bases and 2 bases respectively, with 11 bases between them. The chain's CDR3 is CASSLDPVGQETQYF. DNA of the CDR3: TGCGCCAGCAGCTTGGATCCTGTGGGGCAAGAGACCCAGTACTTC.

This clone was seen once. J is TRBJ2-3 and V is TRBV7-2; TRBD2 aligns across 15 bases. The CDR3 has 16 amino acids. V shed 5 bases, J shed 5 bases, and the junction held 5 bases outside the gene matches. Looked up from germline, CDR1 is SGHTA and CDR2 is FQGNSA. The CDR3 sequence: CASSHGLAGGRDTQYF. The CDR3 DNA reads TGTGCCAGCAGCCACGGACTAGCGGGAGGGCGAGATACGCAGTATTTT.

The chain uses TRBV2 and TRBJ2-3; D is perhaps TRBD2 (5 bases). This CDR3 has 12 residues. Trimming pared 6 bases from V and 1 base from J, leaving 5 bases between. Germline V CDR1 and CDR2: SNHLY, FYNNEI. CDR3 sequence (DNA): TGTGCCAGCAGGGGAGGCACAGATACGCAGTATTTT. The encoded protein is CASRGGTDTQYF.

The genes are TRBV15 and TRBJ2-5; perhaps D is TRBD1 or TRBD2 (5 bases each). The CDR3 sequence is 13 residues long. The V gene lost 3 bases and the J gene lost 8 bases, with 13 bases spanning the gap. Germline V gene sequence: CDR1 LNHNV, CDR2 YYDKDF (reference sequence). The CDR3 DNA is TGTGCCACCAGCAGTTTGGGGGATACTACCCAGTACTTC. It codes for CATSSLGDTTQYF.

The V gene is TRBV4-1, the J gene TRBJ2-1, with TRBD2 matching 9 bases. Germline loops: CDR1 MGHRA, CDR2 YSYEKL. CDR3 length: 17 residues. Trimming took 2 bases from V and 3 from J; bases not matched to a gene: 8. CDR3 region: CASSQRPLAGDYNEQFF. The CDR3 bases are TGCGCCAGCAGCCAAAGGCCCTTAGCGGGAGACTACAATGAGCAGTTCTTC.

In nucleotides, the CDR3 is TGTGCCAGCAGTGTACTAGAGACAGGGATAGGGCAGCCCCAGCATTTT. Amino acids: CASSVLETGIGQPQHF. J is TRBJ1-5 and V is TRBV2; 7 bases fit TRBD1. Germline lookup yields CDR1 SNHLY and CDR2 FYNNEI. CDR3 length equals 16 residues. The V gene end was trimmed by 4 bases and the J gene end by 7 bases; junction bases not matched to a gene: 13.

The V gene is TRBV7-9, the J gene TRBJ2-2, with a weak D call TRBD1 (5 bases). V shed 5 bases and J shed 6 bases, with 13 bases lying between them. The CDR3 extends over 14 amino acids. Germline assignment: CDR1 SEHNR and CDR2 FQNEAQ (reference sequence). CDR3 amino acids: CASSPGMVPGELFF. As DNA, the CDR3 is TGTGCCAGCAGCCCAGGGATGGTGCCCGGGGAGCTGTTTTTT.

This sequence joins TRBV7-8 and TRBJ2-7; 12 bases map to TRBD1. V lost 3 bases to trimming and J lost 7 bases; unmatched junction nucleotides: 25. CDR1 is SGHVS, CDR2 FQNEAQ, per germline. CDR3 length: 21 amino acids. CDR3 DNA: TGTGCCAGCAGCTTTCGGGGACAGGGGGCCTTCTACGGCGGGAGCTCAAGGGAGCAGTACTTC. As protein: CASSFRGQGAFYGGSSREQYF.

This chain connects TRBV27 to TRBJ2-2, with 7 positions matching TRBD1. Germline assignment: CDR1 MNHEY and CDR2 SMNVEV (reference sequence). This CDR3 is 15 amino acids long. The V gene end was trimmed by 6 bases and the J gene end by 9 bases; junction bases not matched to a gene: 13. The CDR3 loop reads CASRPRGQVLRELFF. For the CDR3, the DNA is TGTGCCAGCAGGCCCCGTGGACAGGTCCTCAGGGAGCTGTTTTTT.

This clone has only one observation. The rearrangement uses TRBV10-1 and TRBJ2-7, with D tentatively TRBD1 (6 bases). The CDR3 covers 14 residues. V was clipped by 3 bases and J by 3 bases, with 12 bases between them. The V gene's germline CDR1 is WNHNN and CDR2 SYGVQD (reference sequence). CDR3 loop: CASSEPGHFYEQYF. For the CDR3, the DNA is TGCGCCAGCAGTGAACCGGGACACTTCTACGAGCAGTACTTC.

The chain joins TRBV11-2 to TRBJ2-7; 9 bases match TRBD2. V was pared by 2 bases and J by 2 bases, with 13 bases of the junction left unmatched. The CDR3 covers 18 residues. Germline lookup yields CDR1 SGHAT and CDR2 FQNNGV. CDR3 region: CASSLRGKTSGLAYEQYF. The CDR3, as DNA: TGTGCCAGCAGCTTAAGGGGGAAGACTAGCGGTTTGGCCTACGAGCAGTACTTC.

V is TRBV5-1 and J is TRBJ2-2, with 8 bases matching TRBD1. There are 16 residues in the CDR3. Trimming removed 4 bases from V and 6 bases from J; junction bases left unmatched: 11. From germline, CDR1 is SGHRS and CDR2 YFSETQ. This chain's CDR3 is CASSPPVPGGSGELFF. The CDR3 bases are TGCGCCAGCAGCCCCCCCGTTCCAGGGGGCTCCGGGGAGCTGTTTTTT.

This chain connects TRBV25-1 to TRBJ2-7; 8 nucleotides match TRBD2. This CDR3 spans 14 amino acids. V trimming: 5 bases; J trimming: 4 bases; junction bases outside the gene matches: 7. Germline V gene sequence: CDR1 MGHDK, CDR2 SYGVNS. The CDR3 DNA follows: TGTGCCAGCAGTCTTGGGCCTAGCGGGTACGAGCAGTACTTC. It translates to CASSLGPSGYEQYF.